The 11 T cell receptor beta chains listed next were all sequenced from one sample in a study of blood T cell repertoires in COVID-19. Assay: immunoSEQ multiplex PCR; the TCRdb copy retains only in-frame clones and omits some. The sample has about 220,000 clones, approximately 83% seen once. Sequenced: PBMCs or T cells enriched from blood (not recorded which). These receptors were obtained from a woman in her fifties or sixties who had recovered from COVID-19.

V is TRBV3-1 (or the pseudogene TRBV3-2) and J is TRBJ1-2; D is possibly TRBD1 (5 bases). Trimming cost V 4 bases and J 3 bases, with 15 bases left between them. Per germline, CDR1 LGHDT and CDR2 YNNKEL (reference sequence). The CDR3 sequence is 15 residues long. DNA for the CDR3: TGTGCCAGCAGCCCTGACCTCGGGGGGTACTATGGCTACACCTTC. This codes for CASSPDLGGYYGYTF.

The J gene is TRBJ2-7, the V gene TRBV6-5; D unclear. CDR3 length: 15 residues. The V end was cut by 0 bases, the J end by 4 bases, with 13 bases between. Germline lookup yields CDR1 MNHEY and CDR2 SVGAGI. The CDR3: CASSYSKVAGYEQYF. The CDR3, as DNA: TGTGCCAGCAGTTACTCGAAGGTCGCCGGGTACGAGCAGTACTTC.

The chain carries TRBV7-9 and TRBJ1-1; 9 positions agree with TRBD1. This CDR3 has 15 residues. Germline assignment: CDR1 SEHNR and CDR2 FQNEAQ (reference sequence). V lost 2 bases to trimming and J lost 3 bases; unmatched junction nucleotides: 4. The CDR3 region is CASSLIQGADTEAFF. As DNA, the CDR3 is TGTGCCAGCAGCTTAATACAGGGGGCGGACACTGAAGCTTTCTTT.

CDR3 protein: CASSLVSGSYEQYF. The DNA for the CDR3 is TGTGCCAGCAGCTTAGTCAGCGGGAGTTACGAGCAGTACTTC. This chain joins TRBV7-9 and TRBJ2-7; 8 positions agree with TRBD2. V trimming: 1 base; J trimming: 4 bases; junction bases outside the gene matches: 3. Germline-derived CDR1 and CDR2 are SEHNR and FQNEAQ (reference sequence). The CDR3 runs 14 residues.

The J gene is TRBJ1-6, the V gene TRBV3-1 (or the pseudogene TRBV3-2); TRBD1 aligns across 8 bases. Germline CDR1 reads LGHDT; CDR2 reads YNNKEL (reference sequence). This CDR3 comprises 15 residues. Unmatched junction bases numbered 2, after V lost 0 bases and J lost 7 bases. As DNA, the CDR3 is TGTGCCAGCAGCCAAGAACAGGGGGAAAATTCACCCCTCCACTTT. Its translation is CASSQEQGENSPLHF.

This clone turned up a few times. The gene calls are TRBV5-1 and TRBJ2-2, with D possibly matching TRBD1 (5 bases). V was pared by 4 bases and J by 3 bases, with 13 bases between. This CDR3 is built from 15 residues. Germline V gene lookup returns CDR1 SGHRS and CDR2 YFSETQ. In DNA form, the CDR3 reads TGCGCCAGCAGCCCCCGGCCGACAGACACCGGGGAGCTGTTTTTT. This sequence encodes CASSPRPTDTGELFF.

About this clone: In the same sample, other DNA sequences code for this CDR3. The rearrangement links TRBV4-3 to TRBJ1-2; D is perhaps TRBD1 (5 bases). Trimming cost V 3 bases and J 2 bases, with 7 bases left between them. Germline V gives CDR1 LGHNA, CDR2 YSLEER. The length of the CDR3 is 13 residues. CDR3 region: CASSQGGNYGYTF. Here the CDR3 DNA reads TGCGCCAGCAGCCAGGGGGGAAACTATGGCTACACCTTC.

CDR3 region: CASSYGDSGRSQYF. The CDR3 nucleotides read TGCGCCAGCAGCTATGGGGACAGTGGGAGGTCCCAGTACTTC. This chain connects TRBV5-1 to TRBJ2-5; TRBD1 might be the D (7 bases). Germline CDR1 SGHRS, CDR2 YFSETQ. Trimming cost V 3 bases and J 9 bases, with 18 bases left between them. This CDR3 has 14 amino acids.

The chain employs TRBV4-3 and TRBJ2-6; 13 nucleotides align to TRBD2. Per the germline V gene, CDR1 is LGHNA and CDR2 is YSLEER. V shed 0 bases and J 4 bases; nucleotides not matched to a gene: 9. The CDR3 has 20 residues. CDR3 in DNA: TGCGCCAGCAGCCAAGAACTAGCGGGGGGGCTTCGCACCGGGGCCAACGTCCTGACTTTC. It encodes CASSQELAGGLRTGANVLTF.

This clone has just one count. The genes are TRBV5-1 and TRBJ1-2, with TRBD1 identical over 9 bases. Germline lookup yields CDR1 SGHRS and CDR2 YFSETQ. J lost 4 bases, V lost 0 bases, and 4 bases had no gene match. The CDR3 covers 15 residues. The CDR3 region is CASSLAQTGGYGYTF. The CDR3 DNA is TGCGCCAGCAGCTTGGCTCAGACAGGGGGCTATGGCTACACCTTC.

This clone was seen more than once but under ten times. This chain uses TRBV5-1 with TRBJ1-2; the D gene is possibly TRBD1 (5 bases). The CDR3 consists of 14 residues. V was cut by 0 bases and J by 6 bases, with 12 bases left in between. The germline gives CDR1 SGHRS, CDR2 YFSETQ. The CDR3 reads CASSLEGLRDGYTF. CDR3 coding DNA: TGCGCCAGCAGCTTGGAGGGGTTAAGGGATGGCTACACCTTC. The entire variable domain, with the rest obtained from reference TRBV5-1 and TRBJ1-2, is as follows: KAGVTQTPRYLIKTRGQQVTLSCSPISGHRSVSWYQQTPGQGLQFLFEYFSETQRNKGNFPGRFSGRQFSNSRSEMNVSTLELGDSALYLCASSLEGLRDGYTFGSGTRLTVV.